This entry features one TCR beta chain sequence. The antigen is not known. The data derive from a study of cytomegalovirus exposure and HLA in healthy donors. Study-wide points: An analysis that came later showed most CMV-associated TCR beta chains appearing HLA-restricted. A further, later analysis showed that HLA-associated TCR beta chains (compared with equally common others) were more clonally expanded.

60 Vbeta and 13 Jbeta primers were used in PCR. The repertoire was sequenced with immunoSEQ multiplex PCR; TCRdb's copy has only in-frame clones and lacks some. This table has 99,000 or so clones, about 83% appearing once. V dropped 6 bases and J dropped 1 base, with 13 bases sitting between them. In germline, CDR1 is SQVTM, CDR2 ANQGSEA. There are 13 residues in the CDR3. The rearrangement uses TRBV29-1 and TRBJ2-7, with D perhaps TRBD2 (5 bases). Sequenced material: PBMCs. The source of this sequence is a female donor in good health and CMV-seropositive. The CDR3, as DNA: TGCAGCGTCCGGACGGGAAATTCCTACGAGCAGTACTTC. Translated, it gives CSVRTGNSYEQYF.